This T cell receptor beta chain was identified during a study of blood T cell repertoires in COVID-19. The overall study: The United States, Italy and Spain supplied acute and convalescent COVID-19 samples. The analysed material was cDNA or gDNA that came from T cells, B-cell-depleted T cells, or PBMCs.

Original methodology: By means of reference gene primer amplification, nucleated cell counts were estimated. TCRdb's copy holds only in-frame clones and misses some; the assay was immunoSEQ multiplex PCR. V and J calls and clone size are copied from that table; D and trimming were computed from the DNA. The sample gives around 43,000 clones, around 79% of which show up once; more than 13% is in the top ten. Germline values: CDR1 LNHDA, CDR2 SQIVND (reference sequence). V lost 7 bases and J lost 6, with 18 bases in between. The CDR3 is 15 residues long. The clonotype originates from a human donor in a cohort sampled during active COVID-19. The chain employs TRBV19 and TRBJ2-2; a possible D gene is TRBD2 (6 bases). Sequenced input: peripheral blood. DNA for the CDR3: TGTGCCAGTACATGGGGGGTAAAAGGTCCCGGGGAGCTGTTTTTT. Protein product: CASTWGVKGPGELFF.